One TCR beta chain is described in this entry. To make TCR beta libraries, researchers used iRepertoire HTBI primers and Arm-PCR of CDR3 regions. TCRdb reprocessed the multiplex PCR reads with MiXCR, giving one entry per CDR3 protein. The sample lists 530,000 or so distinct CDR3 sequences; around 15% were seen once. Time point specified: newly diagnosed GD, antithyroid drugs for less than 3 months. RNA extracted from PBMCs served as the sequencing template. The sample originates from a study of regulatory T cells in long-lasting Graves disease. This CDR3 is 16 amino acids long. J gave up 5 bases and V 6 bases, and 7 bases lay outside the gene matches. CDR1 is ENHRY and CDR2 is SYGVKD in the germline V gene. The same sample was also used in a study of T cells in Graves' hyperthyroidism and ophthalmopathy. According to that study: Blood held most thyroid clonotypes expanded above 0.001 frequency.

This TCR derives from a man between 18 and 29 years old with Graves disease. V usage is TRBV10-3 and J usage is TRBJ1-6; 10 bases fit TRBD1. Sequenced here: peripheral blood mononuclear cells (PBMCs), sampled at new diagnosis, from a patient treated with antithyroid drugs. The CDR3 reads CAISERDRGDNSPLHF. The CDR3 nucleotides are TGTGCCATCAGCGAACGGGACAGGGGTGATAATTCACCCCTCCACTTT.